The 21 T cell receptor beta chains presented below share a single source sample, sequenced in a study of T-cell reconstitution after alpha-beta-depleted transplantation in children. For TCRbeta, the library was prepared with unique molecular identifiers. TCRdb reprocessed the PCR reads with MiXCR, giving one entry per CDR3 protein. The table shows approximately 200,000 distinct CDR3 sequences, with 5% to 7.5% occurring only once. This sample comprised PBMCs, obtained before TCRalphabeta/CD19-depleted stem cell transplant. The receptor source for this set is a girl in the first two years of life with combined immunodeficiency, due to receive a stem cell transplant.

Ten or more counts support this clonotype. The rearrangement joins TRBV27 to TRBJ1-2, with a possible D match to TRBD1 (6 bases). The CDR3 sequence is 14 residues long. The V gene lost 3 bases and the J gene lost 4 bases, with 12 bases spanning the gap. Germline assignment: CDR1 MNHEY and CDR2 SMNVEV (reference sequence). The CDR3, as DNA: TGTGCCAGCAGTTTGGCCACAGGGACCTATGGCTACACCTTC. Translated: CASSLATGTYGYTF.

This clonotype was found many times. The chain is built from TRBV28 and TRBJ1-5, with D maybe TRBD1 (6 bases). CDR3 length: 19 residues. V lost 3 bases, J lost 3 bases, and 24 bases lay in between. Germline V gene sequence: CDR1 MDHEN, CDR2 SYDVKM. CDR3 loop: CASSFGEGDPAEANQPQHF. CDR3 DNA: TGTGCCAGCAGTTTCGGTGAGGGGGACCCCGCTGAGGCCAATCAGCCCCAGCATTTT. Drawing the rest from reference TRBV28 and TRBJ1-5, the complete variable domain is DVKVTQSSRYLVKRTGEKVFLECVQDMDHENMFWYRQDPGLGLRLIYFSYDVKMKEKGDIPEGYSVSREKKERFSLILESASTNQTSMYLCASSFGEGDPAEANQPQHFGDGTRLSIL.

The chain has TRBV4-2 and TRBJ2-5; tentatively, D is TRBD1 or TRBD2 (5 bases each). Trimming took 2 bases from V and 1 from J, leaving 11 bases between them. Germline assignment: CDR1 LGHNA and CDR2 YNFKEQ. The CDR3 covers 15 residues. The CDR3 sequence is CASSQYGDLQETQYF. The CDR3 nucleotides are TGTGCCAGCAGCCAATATGGGGACCTCCAAGAGACCCAGTACTTC.

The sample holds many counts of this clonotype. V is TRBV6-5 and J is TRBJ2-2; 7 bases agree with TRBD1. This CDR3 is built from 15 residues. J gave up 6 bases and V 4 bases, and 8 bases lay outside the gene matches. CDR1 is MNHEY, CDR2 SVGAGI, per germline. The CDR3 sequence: CASSWRGQVPGELFF. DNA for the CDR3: TGTGCCAGCAGTTGGAGAGGACAGGTACCCGGGGAGCTGTTTTTT.

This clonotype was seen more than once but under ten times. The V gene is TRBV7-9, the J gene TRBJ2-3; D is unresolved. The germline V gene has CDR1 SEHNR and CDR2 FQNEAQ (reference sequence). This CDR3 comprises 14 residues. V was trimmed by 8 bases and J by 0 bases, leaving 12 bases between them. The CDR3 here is CASPVGLSTDTQYF. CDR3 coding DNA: TGTGCCAGCCCCGTGGGCCTTAGCACAGATACGCAGTATTTT.

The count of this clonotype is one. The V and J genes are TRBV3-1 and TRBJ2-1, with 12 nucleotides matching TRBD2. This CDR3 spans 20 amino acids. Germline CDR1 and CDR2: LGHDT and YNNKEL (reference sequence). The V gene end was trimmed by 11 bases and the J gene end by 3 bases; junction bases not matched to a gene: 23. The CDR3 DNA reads TGTGCCTCCACCCAAGATAGGCCTTACGGACTAGCGGGGAACTACAATGAGCAGTTCTTC. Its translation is CASTQDRPYGLAGNYNEQFF.

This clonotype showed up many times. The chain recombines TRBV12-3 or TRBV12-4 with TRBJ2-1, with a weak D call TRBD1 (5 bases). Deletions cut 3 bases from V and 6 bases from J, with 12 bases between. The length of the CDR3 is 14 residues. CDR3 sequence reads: CASSLSTALNEQFF. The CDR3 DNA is TGTGCCAGCAGTTTGTCGACAGCCCTCAATGAGCAGTTCTTC.

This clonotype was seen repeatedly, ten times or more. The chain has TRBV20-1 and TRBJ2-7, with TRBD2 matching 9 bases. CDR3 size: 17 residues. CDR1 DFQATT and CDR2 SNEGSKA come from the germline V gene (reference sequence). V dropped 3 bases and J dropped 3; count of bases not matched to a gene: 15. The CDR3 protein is CSARSLAGNPWVYEQYF. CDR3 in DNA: TGCAGTGCTAGGTCCCTAGCGGGAAATCCGTGGGTCTACGAGCAGTACTTC.

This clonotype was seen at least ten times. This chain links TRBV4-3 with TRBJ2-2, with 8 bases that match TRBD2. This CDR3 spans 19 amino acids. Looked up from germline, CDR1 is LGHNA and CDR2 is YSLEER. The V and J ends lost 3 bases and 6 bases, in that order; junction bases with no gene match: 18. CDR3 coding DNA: TGCGCCAGCAGCCAGGAGCTCTACAGGGAAGTAGCGGGATCCGGGGAGCTGTTTTTT. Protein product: CASSQELYREVAGSGELFF.

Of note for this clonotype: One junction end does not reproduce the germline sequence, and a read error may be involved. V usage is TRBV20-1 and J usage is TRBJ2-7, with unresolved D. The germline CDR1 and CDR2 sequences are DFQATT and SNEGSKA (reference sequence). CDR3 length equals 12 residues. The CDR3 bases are TGCAGTGCTAGAGTTTCGGCTAATCGGCTGAACTTC. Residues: CSARVSANRLNF.

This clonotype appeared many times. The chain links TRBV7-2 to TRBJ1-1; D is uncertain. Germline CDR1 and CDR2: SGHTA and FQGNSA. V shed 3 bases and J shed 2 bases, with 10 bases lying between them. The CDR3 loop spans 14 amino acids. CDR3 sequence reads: CASSFLNSNTEAFF. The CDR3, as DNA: TGTGCCAGCAGCTTCCTGAATAGCAACACTGAAGCTTTCTTT.

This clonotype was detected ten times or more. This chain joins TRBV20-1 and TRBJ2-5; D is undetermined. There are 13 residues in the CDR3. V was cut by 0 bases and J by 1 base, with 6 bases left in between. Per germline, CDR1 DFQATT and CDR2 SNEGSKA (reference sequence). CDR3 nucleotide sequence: TGCAGTGCTAGAGATCGGTTCCAAGAGACCCAGTACTTC. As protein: CSARDRFQETQYF.

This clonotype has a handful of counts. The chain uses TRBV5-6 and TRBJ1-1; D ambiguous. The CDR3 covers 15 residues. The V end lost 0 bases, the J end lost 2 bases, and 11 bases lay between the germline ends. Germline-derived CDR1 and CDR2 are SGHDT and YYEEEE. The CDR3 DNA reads TGTGCCAGCAGCTTGGAGGACCAACGTAACACTGAAGCTTTCTTT. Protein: CASSLEDQRNTEAFF.

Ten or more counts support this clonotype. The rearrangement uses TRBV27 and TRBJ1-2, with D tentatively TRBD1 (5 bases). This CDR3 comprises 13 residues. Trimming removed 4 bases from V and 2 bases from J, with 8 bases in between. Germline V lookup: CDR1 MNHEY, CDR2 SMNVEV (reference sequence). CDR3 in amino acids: CASSWRGNYGYTF. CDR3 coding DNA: TGTGCCAGCAGTTGGAGGGGAAACTATGGCTACACCTTC.

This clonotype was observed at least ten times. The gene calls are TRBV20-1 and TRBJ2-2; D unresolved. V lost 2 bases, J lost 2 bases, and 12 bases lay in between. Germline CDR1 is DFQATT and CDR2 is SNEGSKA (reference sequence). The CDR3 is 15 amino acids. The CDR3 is CSARQSARNTGELFF. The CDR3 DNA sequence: TGCAGTGCTAGACAGTCGGCTCGAAACACCGGGGAGCTGTTTTTT.

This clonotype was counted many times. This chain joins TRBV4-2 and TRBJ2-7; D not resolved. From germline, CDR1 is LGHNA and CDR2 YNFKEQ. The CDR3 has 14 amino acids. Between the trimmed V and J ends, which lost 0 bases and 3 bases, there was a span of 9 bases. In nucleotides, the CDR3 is TGTGCCAGCAGCCAAGATGTTGCAGTCTACGAGCAGTACTTC. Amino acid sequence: CASSQDVAVYEQYF.

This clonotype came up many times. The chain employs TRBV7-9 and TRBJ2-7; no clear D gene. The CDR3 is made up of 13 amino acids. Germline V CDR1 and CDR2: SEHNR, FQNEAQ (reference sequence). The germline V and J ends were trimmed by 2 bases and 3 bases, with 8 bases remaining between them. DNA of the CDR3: TGTGCCAGCAGCTTATACTCTGGCTACGAGCAGTACTTC. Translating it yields CASSLYSGYEQYF.

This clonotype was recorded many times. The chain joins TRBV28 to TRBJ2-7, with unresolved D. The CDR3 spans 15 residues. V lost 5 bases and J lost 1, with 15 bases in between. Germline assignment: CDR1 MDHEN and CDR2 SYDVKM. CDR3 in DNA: TGTGCCAGCAGTCCTATCGACATCACGTCCTACGAGCAGTACTTC. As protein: CASSPIDITSYEQYF.

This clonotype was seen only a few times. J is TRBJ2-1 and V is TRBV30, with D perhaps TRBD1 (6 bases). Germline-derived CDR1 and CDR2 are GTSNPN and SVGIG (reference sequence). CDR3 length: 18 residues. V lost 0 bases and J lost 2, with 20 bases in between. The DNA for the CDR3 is TGTGCCTGGAGTGTAGACATCAGGGGCTCCGTCCCCTACAATGAGCAGTTCTTC. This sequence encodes CAWSVDIRGSVPYNEQFF.

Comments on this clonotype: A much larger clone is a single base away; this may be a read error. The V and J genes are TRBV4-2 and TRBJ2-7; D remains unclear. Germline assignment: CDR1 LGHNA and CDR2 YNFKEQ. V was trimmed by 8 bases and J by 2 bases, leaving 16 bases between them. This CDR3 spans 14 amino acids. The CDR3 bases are TGTGCCAGCGGCCGAGTTTCAGATGCCTACGAGCAGTACTTC. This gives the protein CASGRVSDAYEQYF.

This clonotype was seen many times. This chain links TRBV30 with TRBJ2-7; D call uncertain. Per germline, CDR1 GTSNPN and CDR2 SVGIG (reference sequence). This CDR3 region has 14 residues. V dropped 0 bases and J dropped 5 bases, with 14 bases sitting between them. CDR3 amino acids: CAWSVIRLVDEQYF. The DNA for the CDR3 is TGTGCCTGGAGTGTAATTCGGCTTGTCGACGAGCAGTACTTC.